The clone carrying this T cell receptor (beta chain) has only a few counts. CDR3 length equals 18 residues. This sample is part of a study of molecular identifiers for immune sequencing clone quantification. TCRdb ran MiXCR on the PCR reads and lists one entry per CDR3 protein. The data show under 600,000 distinct CDR3 sequences, approximately 25% seen once. The sequencing sample was made of naive CD8+ T cells from blood, with Jurkat cell RNA spiked in. Subset indicated: FACS-sorted CD8+CD4-CCR7+CD45RA+ naive T cells. V is TRBV21-1 and J is TRBJ1-5; the table's D call of TRBD1 was not tested on the DNA. TRBV21-1 corresponds to a pseudogene. This clonotype was sampled from a human donor in good health. Some libraries in this study had Jurkat cell RNA spiked in. The CDR3 DNA is TGTGCCAGCAGCACCGGGAACAGGGTAAATTATAGCAATCAGCCCCAGCATTTT. Translation: CASSTGNRVNYSNQPQHF.